A single sample gave rise to the 7 T cell receptor beta chains below, sequenced in a study of monozygotic twins with inflammatory bowel disease. TCRdb re-called the 5' RACE reads and shows each CDR3 protein once, DNA omitted. Its clone listing holds 300,000 to 350,000 distinct CDR3 sequences. Sequenced material: blood. These receptors came from a human donor with ulcerative colitis or Crohn's disease, or a healthy co-twin of an affected twin (not recorded which).

The rearrangement uses TRBV20-1 and TRBJ2-7; TCRdb indicates TRBD1, and absent DNA this call remains unverified. This CDR3 region has 13 residues. The germline gives CDR1 DFQATT, CDR2 SNEGSKA (reference sequence). This CDR3 reads CSASGQGRYEQYF.

V gene TRBV7-9 combines with J gene TRBJ2-7; the TRBD1 assignment by TCRdb is unverifiable without DNA. Germline CDR1 reads SEHNR; CDR2 reads FQNEAQ (reference sequence). There are 16 residues in the CDR3. CDR3: CASSQSAGTGYDEQYF.

J is TRBJ2-3 and V is TRBV5-1; the TCRdb D gene call, TRBD1, has no DNA to confirm it. The length of the CDR3 is 15 residues. Germline lookup yields CDR1 SGHRS and CDR2 YFSETQ. This chain's CDR3 is CASSLLGQRTDTQYF.

The rearrangement uses TRBV10-3 and TRBJ2-3. The CDR3 spans 13 residues. Germline CDR1 reads ENHRY; CDR2 reads SYGVKD. CDR3 sequence reads: CAISGNDGDTQYF.

This chain connects TRBV7-2 to TRBJ1-3; TCRdb reports TRBD1, a call that lacks DNA to check it against. The CDR3 runs 15 residues. Germline CDR1 reads SGHTA; CDR2 reads FQGNSA. Here the CDR3 reads CASSLRTGAGNTIYF.

This chain connects TRBV29-1 to TRBJ1-1. This CDR3 contains 13 residues. Germline V CDR1 and CDR2: SQVTM, ANQGSEA. The CDR3 sequence: CSVDLGTNTEAFF.

The J gene is TRBJ2-3, the V gene TRBV5-1; TCRdb designates TRBD2, a call that cannot be tested without DNA. The CDR3 has 17 residues. Germline CDR1 reads SGHRS; CDR2 reads YFSETQ. This chain's CDR3 is CASSFAGAGGNRNTQYF.